This T cell receptor (beta chain) was observed in a study of control samples from healthy donors and cancer patients. The sample holds one count of this clone. Generated by immunoSEQ multiplex PCR, the TCRdb table keeps only in-frame clones and is missing some. The sample consists of about 94,000 clones, 90% of them appearing once. This CDR3 has 14 residues. The germline V and J ends were trimmed by 0 bases and 12 bases, with 15 bases remaining between them. The germline V gene encodes CDR1 LNHNV and CDR2 YYDKDF (reference sequence). Material for sequencing was blood. This TCR came from a woman younger than 30 in good health. The chain couples TRBV15 to TRBJ2-1; D unclear. CDR3 DNA: TGTGCCACCAGCAGAGATTCTGGCTCCGATGCGCAGTTCTTC. Its translation is CATSRDSGSDAQFF.